These 28 T cell receptor beta chains came from one sample sequenced in a study of breast tumors, draining lymph nodes, adjacent tissues. Breast cancer patients provided tissue from their axillary draining lymph nodes. From the multiplex PCR reads, TCRdb called clonotypes with MiXCR, one entry per CDR3 protein. Of under 250,000 distinct CDR3 sequences in the sample, about 34% were seen once. Sequenced input: axillary lymph node tissue. The origin of the receptors is a female donor with breast cancer. Some clones in this sample may be carry-over from other donors' samples.

The table lists this clonotype with many counts. This could be a read error, since a much larger clone is one nucleotide away. The V call is TRBV20-1, the J call TRBJ1-4, with 9 bases aligning to TRBD1. V shed 5 bases and J 10 bases; nucleotides not matched to a gene: 11. CDR1 is DFQATT, CDR2 SNEGSKA, per germline (reference sequence). CDR3 size: 14 residues. The CDR3 region is CSASTTRDRAKLFF. Here the CDR3 DNA reads TGCAGTGCTTCTACCACACGGGACAGGGCAAAACTGTTTTTT.

The sample holds a few counts of this clonotype. This clone may be a read error of a much larger clone one base away. V gene TRBV12-3 or TRBV12-4 combines with J gene TRBJ2-1; 7 bases align to TRBD2. The CDR3 is 15 amino acids. The V and J ends lost 3 bases and 2 bases, in that order; junction bases with no gene match: 4. The CDR3: CASSFGLGTYNEQFF. CDR3 DNA sequence: TGTGCCAGCAGTTTCGGACTAGGCACCTACAATGAGCAGTTCTTC.

This chain joins TRBV5-1 and TRBJ1-4; a possible D gene is TRBD1 (5 bases). V was trimmed by 4 bases and J by 5 bases, leaving 18 bases between them. This CDR3 comprises 16 residues. Germline-derived CDR1 and CDR2 are SGHRS and YFSETQ. CDR3 protein: CASSRVAGGKNEKLFF. CDR3 sequence (DNA): TGCGCCAGCAGCCGAGTAGCGGGGGGGAAGAATGAAAAACTGTTTTTT.

This clonotype has a handful of counts. V and J are TRBV20-1 and TRBJ2-7; 9 nucleotides align to TRBD1. CDR1 DFQATT and CDR2 SNEGSKA come from the germline V gene (reference sequence). J lost 3 bases, V lost 0 bases, and 3 bases had no gene match. The CDR3 runs to 14 residues. CDR3 residues: CSARDGTGNYEQYF. In DNA, the CDR3 is TGCAGTGCTAGAGACGGGACAGGGAACTACGAGCAGTACTTC.

The chain is built from TRBV5-1 and TRBJ1-4; TRBD1 agrees at 7 bases. CDR3 length equals 17 residues. Germline V gene sequence: CDR1 SGHRS, CDR2 YFSETQ. V lost 3 bases to trimming and J lost 4 bases; unmatched junction nucleotides: 12. In DNA, the CDR3 is TGCGCCAGCAGCTGGCCAAGGAACGGGACAGATAATGAAAAACTGTTTTTT. Amino acids: CASSWPRNGTDNEKLFF.

This clonotype has at least ten counts. The chain couples TRBV19 to TRBJ1-5; a weak D match, TRBD1 (6 bases). Trimming cost V 4 bases and J 1 base, with 11 bases left between them. This CDR3 has 15 amino acids. Germline lookup yields CDR1 LNHDA and CDR2 SQIVND (reference sequence). The CDR3 region is CASSSEQGSNQPQHF. DNA for the CDR3: TGTGCCAGTAGTAGCGAACAGGGAAGCAATCAGCCCCAGCATTTT.

This clonotype occurred a few times. In DNA form, the CDR3 reads TGTGCCAGCAGCCTTACCGGGACAGGGGATTTCACTGAAGCTTTCTTT. It codes for CASSLTGTGDFTEAFF. V and J are TRBV7-8 and TRBJ1-1; TRBD1 aligns across 10 bases. Germline V gives CDR1 SGHVS, CDR2 FQNEAQ. The CDR3 runs 16 residues. V lost 5 bases, J lost 4 bases, and 10 bases stayed unmatched.

Remarks on this clonotype: At one boundary the junction diverges from the germline segment, which might be a read error. The V gene is TRBV5-1, the J gene TRBJ2-7; 7 nucleotides align to TRBD2. This CDR3 contains 14 residues. Germline V gene data show CDR1 as SGHRS and CDR2 as YFSETQ. The CDR3 region is CASSLGEGLYGQYF. Written as DNA, the CDR3 is TGCGCCAGCAGCTTGGGGGAGGGCCTGTACGGGCAGTACTTC.

This clonotype has only a few counts. The V call is TRBV12-5, the J call TRBJ1-5; tentative D call: TRBD1 (6 bases). Germline CDR1 reads LGHNT; CDR2 reads FRNRAP. The V end lost 3 bases, the J end lost 4 bases, and 19 bases lay between the germline ends. The CDR3 consists of 17 residues. CDR3 protein: CASGFTVSTGSNQPQHF. CDR3 sequence (DNA): TGTGCTAGTGGTTTCACTGTAAGCACAGGGTCAAATCAGCCCCAGCATTTT.

This clonotype was recorded many times. This chain connects TRBV6-6 to TRBJ2-2, with D perhaps matching TRBD1 or TRBD2 (5 bases each). In germline, CDR1 is MNHNY, CDR2 SVGAGI (reference sequence). V lost 5 bases and J lost 1, with 14 bases in between. The CDR3 length is 16 residues. In DNA, the CDR3 is TGTGCCAGCAGTCAACCGGGACCGGTGAACACCGGGGAGCTGTTTTTT. Protein: CASSQPGPVNTGELFF.

The sample holds many counts of this clonotype. The chain joins TRBV30 to TRBJ2-3; D tentatively fits TRBD1 or TRBD2 (5 bases each). The CDR3 covers 12 residues. Germline V gives CDR1 GTSNPN, CDR2 SVGIG (reference sequence). With 5 bases removed from V and 6 bases from J, the gap between germline ends came to 12 bases. CDR3 residues: CAWGRGLDTQYF. In nucleotides, the CDR3 is TGTGCCTGGGGTCGGGGCCTGGATACGCAGTATTTT. Together with reference TRBV30 and TRBJ2-3, the CDR3 gives the full variable domain: SQTIHQWPATLVQPVGSPLSLECTVEGTSNPNLYWYRQAAGRGLQLLFYSVGIGQISSEVPQNLSASRPQDRQFILSSKKLLLSDSGFYLCAWGRGLDTQYFGPGTRLTVL.

This clonotype was found a few times. The chain carries TRBV20-1 and TRBJ1-1; perhaps TRBD1 as D (6 bases). Germline loops: CDR1 DFQATT, CDR2 SNEGSKA (reference sequence). Deletions cut 0 bases from V and 6 bases from J, with 11 bases between. The CDR3 is 13 residues long. DNA of the CDR3: TGCAGTGCTAGAGATCTTGCAGGGGCTGAAGCTTTCTTT. This sequence encodes CSARDLAGAEAFF.

At least ten counts were recorded for this clonotype. The DNA for the CDR3 is TGTGCCAGCAGTACAGCGGGAGGGCCGGGCAATGAGCAGTTCTTC. It translates to CASSTAGGPGNEQFF. The rearrangement joins TRBV12-3 or TRBV12-4 to TRBJ2-1; TRBD2 matches at 10 bases. Losses at the gene ends were 5 bases for V and 6 bases for J; bases not matched to a gene: 7. The CDR3 has 15 residues.

A remark on this clonotype: An end of the junction does not agree with germline; a read error may underlie this. The gene calls are TRBV7-2 and TRBJ1-5; 7 bases are a match to TRBD1. CDR1 and CDR2 (germline): SGHTA, FQGNSA. The CDR3 is 14 residues long. The CDR3 DNA is TGTGCGAGCAGCTTAGGAGGGGGCGATCAGCCCCAGCATTTT. It is translated as CASSLGGGDQPQHF.

The genes are TRBV2 and TRBJ1-1; 11 positions agree with TRBD1. The junction had 9 bases not matched to a gene; V was cut back by 10 bases and J by 5 bases. This CDR3 contains 14 residues. Germline lookup yields CDR1 SNHLY and CDR2 FYNNEI. The CDR3 loop reads CAILPGQGGTEAFF. CDR3 nucleotides: TGTGCCATCCTCCCGGGACAGGGGGGGACTGAAGCTTTCTTT. The full variable domain, in which reference TRBV2 and TRBJ1-1 provide the parts outside the CDR3, is EPEVTQTPSHQVTQMGQEVILRCVPISNHLYFYWYRQILGQKVEFLVSFYNNEISEKSEIFDDQFSVERPDGSNFTLKIRSTKLEDSAMYFCAILPGQGGTEAFFGQGTRLTVV.

This clonotype was detected ten times or more. The chain carries TRBV2 and TRBJ2-7, with TRBD2 identical over 12 bases. The CDR3 runs 14 residues. J gave up 3 bases and V 8 bases, and 5 bases lay outside the gene matches. Germline V gene lookup returns CDR1 SNHLY and CDR2 FYNNEI. CDR3 bases: TGTGCCAGCGAGACTAGCGGGGGATTCTACGAGCAGTACTTC. Translated: CASETSGGFYEQYF.

This clonotype was seen a handful of times. The V call is TRBV6-5, the J call TRBJ2-7; 11 bases are shared with TRBD1. The V and J ends lost 5 bases and 3 bases, in that order; junction bases with no gene match: 3. The CDR3 spans 14 residues. Germline CDR1 and CDR2: MNHEY and SVGAGI. The CDR3 nucleotides read TGTGCCAGCAGTCGGGGACAGGGGGTCTACGAGCAGTACTTC. Amino acids: CASSRGQGVYEQYF.

Ten or more counts support this clonotype. CDR3 nucleotides: TGTGCCAGCAGTTTCCCGACAGGGGGGGGCGTTAATTCACCCCTCCACTTT. Translation gives CASSFPTGGGVNSPLHF. The chain joins TRBV27 to TRBJ1-6; 9 bases agree with TRBD1. Germline values: CDR1 MNHEY, CDR2 SMNVEV (reference sequence). The V and J ends lost 3 bases and 6 bases, in that order; junction bases with no gene match: 9. The CDR3 length is 17 residues.

A word on this clonotype: Relative to the germline gene, one junction end is altered; a read error may explain this. The V gene is TRBV14, the J gene TRBJ2-1, with D possibly called TRBD1 or TRBD2 (5 bases each). Per germline, CDR1 SGHDN and CDR2 FVKESK. The CDR3 length is 14 residues. The DNA of the CDR3 is TGTGCCAGCAGCCAAGAACTAGGGGTAAATGAGCAGTCCTTC. Amino acids: CASSQELGVNEQSF.

Many counts were recorded for this clonotype. V gene TRBV27 combines with J gene TRBJ2-7, with 7 positions matching TRBD2. Germline V CDR1 and CDR2: MNHEY, SMNVEV (reference sequence). CDR3 length equals 16 residues. The trim removed 0 bases at V and 3 bases at J, leaving 8 bases unmatched. CDR3 region: CASSLSATSANYEQYF. CDR3 bases: TGTGCCAGCAGTTTATCGGCCACTAGCGCCAACTACGAGCAGTACTTC.

On this clonotype itself: Germline and junction disagree at one end, which may indicate a read error. The chain has TRBV7-2 and TRBJ2-2, with TRBD1 matching over 8 bases. CDR1 is SGHTA, CDR2 FQGNSA, per germline. CDR3 length: 16 amino acids. CDR3 DNA: TGTGCCAGCAGCTTCGGGCGACAGGGGAACACCGGGGAGCTGTCTTTT. Translation gives CASSFGRQGNTGELSF.

Of note for this clonotype: An end of the junction differs from the germline gene, which may be a read error. V usage is TRBV3-1 and J usage is TRBJ1-3; tentatively, D is TRBD1 (6 bases). The CDR3 runs 17 residues. CDR1 and CDR2 from the germline V gene are LGHDT and YNNKEL (reference sequence). CDR3 nucleotides: TGCGCCAGCAGCCAATTACAGGGCCTGATCTCTGGAAACACCATGTATTTT. It is translated as CASSQLQGLISGNTMYF.

This clonotype showed up many times. The rearrangement links TRBV15 to TRBJ2-1; TRBD2 agrees at 9 bases. Germline V CDR1 and CDR2: LNHNV, YYDKDF (reference sequence). With V trimmed by 5 bases and J by 1 base, 3 bases remained unmatched. The CDR3 extends over 15 amino acids. The DNA of the CDR3 is TGTGCCACCAGCTCACTAGCGGGTTCCTACAATGAGCAGTTCTTC. Translating gives CATSSLAGSYNEQFF.

The chain employs TRBV3-1 and TRBJ1-5; D is unresolved. The CDR3 runs to 15 residues. V was pared by 0 bases and J by 3 bases, with 9 bases between. Germline V gives CDR1 LGHDT, CDR2 YNNKEL (reference sequence). The CDR3 bases are TGTGCCAGCAGCCAAGATTATGGCAACAATCAGCCCCAGCATTTT. Translating it yields CASSQDYGNNQPQHF. Using reference TRBV3-1 and TRBJ1-5 for the parts outside the CDR3, the full variable domain is DTAVSQTPKYLVTQMGNDKSIKCEQNLGHDTMYWYKQDSKKFLKIMFSYNNKELIINETVPNRFSPKSPDKAHLNLHINSLELGDSAVYFCASSQDYGNNQPQHFGDGTRLSIL.

Many counts were recorded for this clonotype. The rearrangement uses TRBV20-1 and TRBJ1-5; weak D call: TRBD1 (5 bases). This CDR3 is 13 amino acids long. The germline V gene encodes CDR1 DFQATT and CDR2 SNEGSKA (reference sequence). The V end lost 3 bases, the J end lost 0 bases, and 6 bases lay between the germline ends. This CDR3 is CSARGDSNQPQHF. In DNA, the CDR3 is TGCAGTGCTAGGGGGGATAGCAATCAGCCCCAGCATTTT.

This clonotype was counted at least ten times. The rearrangement joins TRBV20-1 to TRBJ1-5; D is unclear. V was trimmed by 3 bases and J by 3 bases, leaving 6 bases between them. Germline V gives CDR1 DFQATT, CDR2 SNEGSKA (reference sequence). There are 12 residues in the CDR3. CDR3 nucleotides: TGCAGTGCTAGGGAGGCCAATCAGCCCCAGCATTTT. It is translated as CSAREANQPQHF.

A note on this clonotype: This could be a read error, since a much larger clone is one nucleotide away. V usage is TRBV20-1 and J usage is TRBJ1-2; no definite D call. The CDR3 is 12 residues long. Germline V gives CDR1 DFQATT, CDR2 SNEGSKA (reference sequence). As DNA, the CDR3 is TGCAGTGCTAGAGAGGCCGCCTATGGCTCCACCTTC. Amino acids: CSAREAAYGSTF.

This clonotype was detected only a few times. The junction and the germline gene differ at one end; a read error may be behind it. The V call is TRBV28, the J call TRBJ1-4; D might be TRBD1 (5 bases). The germline V gene has CDR1 MDHEN and CDR2 SYDVKM. This CDR3 spans 16 amino acids. The CDR3 region has the DNA TGTGCCAGCAGTACTCCAGGGTTCCCAACTAGTGAAAAACTGTTTTTT. It specifies CASSTPGFPTSEKLFF.